This T cell receptor (beta chain) was sequenced for a study of T cell responses to AZD1222 COVID-19 vaccine. Study outcomes and limitations: Across the whole spike, CD4 TCRs peaked at regions 160-218 and 743-854. Baseline seropositivity characterized only six AZD1222 recipients. Donors were largely white British and mainly female; clonal diversity was possibly underestimated. Recipients of two AZD1222 doses showed rising Spike-specific TCR breadth and depth.

Concerning this clone: What it binds is not known.

This CDR3 is built from 13 residues. Germline V CDR1 and CDR2: SGHDT, YYEEEE. Trimming shortened V by 5 bases and J by 1 base, and 9 bases separated the two germline ends. This table comes from immunoSEQ multiplex PCR, and its TCRdb copy is limited to in-frame clones, with some not included. The table includes 160,000 or so clones, over 75% detected once. The chain is built from TRBV5-6 and TRBJ1-1, with a weak D call TRBD1 (6 bases). The sequence was collected from an adult who received the AZD1222 COVID-19 vaccine. This sample comprised peripheral blood, obtained 28 days after the second AZD1222 dose. The CDR3 loop is CASSDRWNTEAFF. The CDR3 coding sequence is TGTGCCAGCAGTGACAGGTGGAACACTGAAGCTTTCTTT.